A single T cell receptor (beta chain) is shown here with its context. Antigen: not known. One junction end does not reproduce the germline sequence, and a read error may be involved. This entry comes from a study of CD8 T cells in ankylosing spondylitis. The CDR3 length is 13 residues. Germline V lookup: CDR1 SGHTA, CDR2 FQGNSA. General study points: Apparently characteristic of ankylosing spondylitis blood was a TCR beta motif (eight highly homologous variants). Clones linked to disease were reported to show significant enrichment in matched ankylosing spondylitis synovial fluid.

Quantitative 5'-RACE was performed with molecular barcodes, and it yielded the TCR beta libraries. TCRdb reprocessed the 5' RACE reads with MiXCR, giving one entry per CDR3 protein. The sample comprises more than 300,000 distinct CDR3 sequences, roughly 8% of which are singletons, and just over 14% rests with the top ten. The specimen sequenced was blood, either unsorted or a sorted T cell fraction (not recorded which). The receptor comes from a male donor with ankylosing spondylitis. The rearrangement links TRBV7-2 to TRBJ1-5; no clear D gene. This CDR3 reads CASSLTPLQSQHF. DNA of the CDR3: TGTGCCAGCAGCCTGACACCGCTTCAGTCCCAGCATTTT. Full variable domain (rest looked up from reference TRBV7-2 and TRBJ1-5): GAGVSQSPSNKVTEKGKDVELRCDPISGHTALYWYRQSLGQGLEFLIYFQGNSAPDKSGLPSDRFSAERTGGSVSTLTIQRTQQEDSAVYLCASSLTPLQSQHFGDGTRLSIL.